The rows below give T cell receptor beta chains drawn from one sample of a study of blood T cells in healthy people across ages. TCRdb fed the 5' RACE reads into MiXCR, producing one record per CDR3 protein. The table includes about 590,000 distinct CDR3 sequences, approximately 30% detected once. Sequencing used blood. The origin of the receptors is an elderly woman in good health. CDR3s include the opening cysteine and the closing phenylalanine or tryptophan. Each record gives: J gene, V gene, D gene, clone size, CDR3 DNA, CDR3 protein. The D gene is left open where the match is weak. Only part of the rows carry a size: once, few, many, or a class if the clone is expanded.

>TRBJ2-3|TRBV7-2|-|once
TGTGCCAGCAGCTTAGCTAAGGGTCTGAAAGATATGCAGTATTTT
CASSLAKGLKDMQYF
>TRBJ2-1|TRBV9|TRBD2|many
TGTGCCAGCAGCGCCGGTTGGGGGGGATACAATGAGCAGTTCTTC
CASSAGWGGYNEQFF
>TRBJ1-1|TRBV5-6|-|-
TGTGCCAGCAGCCTCTCCCGGGGGCCTGGGAACACTGAAGCTTTCTTT
CASSLSRGPGNTEAFF
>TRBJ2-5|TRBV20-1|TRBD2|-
TGCAGTGCTTGGCGTCCAGCGGGGGGGGTGGAGACCCAGTACTTC
CSAWRPAGGVETQYF
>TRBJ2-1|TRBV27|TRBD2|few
TGTGCCAGCACCGGGGCTAGCGGGCTTAGCTCCTACAATGAGCAGTTCTTC
CASTGASGLSSYNEQFF
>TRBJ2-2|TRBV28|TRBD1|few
TGTGCCAGCAGTACAACACAGGGGGCGAAGGACACCGGGGAGCTGTTTTTT
CASSTTQGAKDTGELFF
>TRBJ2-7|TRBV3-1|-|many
TGTGCCAGCAGCCACTGGCAGGCGGCAGACGAGCAGTACTTC
CASSHWQAADEQYF
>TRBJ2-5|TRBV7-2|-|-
TGTGCCAGCAGCCTTCGAAGACCCCAGGATGAGCAGTACTTC
CASSLRRPQDEQYF
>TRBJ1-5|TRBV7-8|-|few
TGTGCCAGCAGCTCCTTTACAGGAGACGATCAGCCCCAGCATTTT
CASSSFTGDDQPQHF
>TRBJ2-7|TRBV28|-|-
TGTGCCAGCTCAATTCTCCTAGGGGGGGGGATCGGCGAGCAGTACTTC
CASSILLGGGIGEQYF
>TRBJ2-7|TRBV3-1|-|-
TGTGCCAGCCTAGGGTCGTTCGACAATGAGCAGTACTTC
CASLGSFDNEQYF
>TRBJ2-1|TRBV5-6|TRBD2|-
TGTGCCAGCAGCGAAATAGCGGGAGGGAGCTCCTACAATGAGCAGTTCTTC
CASSEIAGGSSYNEQFF
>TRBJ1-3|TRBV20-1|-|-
TGCAGTGCTCCGGACGGTGGAAACACCATATATTTT
CSAPDGGNTIYF
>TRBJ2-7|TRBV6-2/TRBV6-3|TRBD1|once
TGTGTCAGCAGAGAGACAGGGGGAATAGGCAATGAGCAGTACTTC
CVSRETGGIGNEQYF
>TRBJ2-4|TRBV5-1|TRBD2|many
TGCGCCAGCAGCTCTTTAGCGGGGGGAACCAAAAACATTCAGTACTTC
CASSSLAGGTKNIQYF
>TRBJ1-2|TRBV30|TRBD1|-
TGTGCCTGGAGTGTACACTTAGGGGGCTGGGGCTACACCTTC
CAWSVHLGGWGYTF
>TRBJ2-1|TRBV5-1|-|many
TGCGCCAGCACTGAGGTCGTGGGCAGCTCCTACAATGAGCAGTTCTTC
CASTEVVGSSYNEQFF
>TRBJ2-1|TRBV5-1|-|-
TGCGCCAGCAGCTTGAAACTAGCCGTGGGTGAGCAGTTCTTC
CASSLKLAVGEQFF
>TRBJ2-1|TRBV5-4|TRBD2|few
TGTGCCAGCAGCTTAACTAGCGGGGGACACAATGAGCAGTTCTTC
CASSLTSGGHNEQFF
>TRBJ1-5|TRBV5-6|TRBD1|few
TGTGCCAGCAGCCTCAATCCCAGGGGTAGGACAGGGACGTCGAGCAATCAGCCCCAGCATTTT
CASSLNPRGRTGTSSNQPQHF
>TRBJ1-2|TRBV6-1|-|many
TGTGCCAGCAGCGGGCCATACTATGGCTACACCTTC
CASSGPYYGYTF
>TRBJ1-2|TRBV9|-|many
TGTGCCAGCAGCCTTAGATCTGGGACGGAGTATGGCTACACCTTC
CASSLRSGTEYGYTF
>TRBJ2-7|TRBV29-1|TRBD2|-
TGCAGCGTTGAAGAGGTACTAGCGGGAGGTGGCGAGCAGTACTTC
CSVEEVLAGGGEQYF
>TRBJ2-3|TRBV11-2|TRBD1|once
TGTGCCAGCAGGCCCATGACAGGGGGCAGAGTAGATACGCAGTATTTT
CASRPMTGGRVDTQYF
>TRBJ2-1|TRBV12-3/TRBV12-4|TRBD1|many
TGTGCCAGCAGTCTGACGACAGGGAGCTCCTACAATGAGCAGTTCTTC
CASSLTTGSSYNEQFF
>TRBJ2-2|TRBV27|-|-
TGTGCCACCAAGGGGGGTCTGAACACCGGGGAGCTGTTTTTT
CATKGGLNTGELFF
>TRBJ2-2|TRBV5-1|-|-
TGCGCCAGCAGCAAAGAAGCCAACACCGGGGAGCTGTTTTTT
CASSKEANTGELFF
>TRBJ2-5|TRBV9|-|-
TGTGCCAGCAGCGTAGAAATTGGACGGGGAGAGCAGTACTTC
CASSVEIGRGEQYF
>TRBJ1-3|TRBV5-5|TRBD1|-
TGTGCCAGCAGCGATTCAAGGACAGGGGGCTATGGAAACACCATATATTTT
CASSDSRTGGYGNTIYF
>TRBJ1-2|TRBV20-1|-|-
TGCAGTGCTAGAGATAGGGCAACACCTGGCTACACCTTC
CSARDRATPGYTF
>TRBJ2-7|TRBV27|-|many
TGTGCCAGCAGCCGCTCCGGGACTGTCTCCTACGAGCAGTACTTC
CASSRSGTVSYEQYF
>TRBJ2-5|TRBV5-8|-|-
TGTGCCAGCAGCCCTGGGAGGGGGCGAGAGACCCAGTACTTC
CASSPGRGRETQYF
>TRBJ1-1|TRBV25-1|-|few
TGTGCCAGCAGGGAGATGGGCAGGCTTGAAGCTTTCTTT
CASREMGRLEAFF
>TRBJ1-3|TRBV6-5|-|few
TGTGCCAGCAGTTACCAGGGGATGGGTGGAAACACCATATATTTT
CASSYQGMGGNTIYF
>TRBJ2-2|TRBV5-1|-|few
TGCGCTTCATTCACCTCGAACACCGGGGAGCTGTTTTTT
CASFTSNTGELFF
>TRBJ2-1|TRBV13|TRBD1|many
TGTGCCAGCAGCTCCTCGAGACAGGGGTTCGAGCAGTTCTTC
CASSSSRQGFEQFF
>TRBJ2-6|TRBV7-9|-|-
TGTGCCAGCAGCGAACAGCGCTCTGGGGCCAACGTCCTGACTTTC
CASSEQRSGANVLTF
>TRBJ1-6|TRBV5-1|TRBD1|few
TGCGCCAGCTCCCCCGGGACAGGGGGTGGTTCACCCCCCCACTTT
CASSPGTGGGSPPHF
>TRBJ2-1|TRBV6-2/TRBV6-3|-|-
TGTGCCAGCAGTTACCCGTACAGGGGGGGGTTCTTC
CASSYPYRGGFF
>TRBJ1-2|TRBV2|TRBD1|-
TGTGCCAGCACGGGACAGGGGATAGGTGGCTACACCTTC
CASTGQGIGGYTF
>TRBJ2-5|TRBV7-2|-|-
TGTGCCAGCAGCCTGACAGGCGGGAGAGAGGCCCAGTACTTC
CASSLTGGREAQYF
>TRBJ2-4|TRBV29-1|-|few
TGCAGCGTTCAAAGGTCGGACATTCAGTACTTC
CSVQRSDIQYF
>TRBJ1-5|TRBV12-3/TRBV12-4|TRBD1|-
TGTGCCAGCAGTTTAGGGCCGGGACAGGGCTTTCAGCCCCAGCATTTT
CASSLGPGQGFQPQHF
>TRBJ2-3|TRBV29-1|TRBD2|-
TGCAGCGTTGAACGGCGGGGGGGAGGTGTGAGCACAGATACGCAGTATTTT
CSVERRGGGVSTDTQYF
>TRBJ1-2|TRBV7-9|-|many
TGTGCCAGCAGCTTAGCCCAGATCGGGAGCAATGGCTACACCTTC
CASSLAQIGSNGYTF
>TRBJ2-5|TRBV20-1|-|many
TGCAGTGCTAGAGATCCCCGGGAGTACCAAGAGACCCAGTACTTC
CSARDPREYQETQYF
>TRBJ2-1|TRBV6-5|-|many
TGTGCCAGCAGTAGGAGGGGGGTCGGGAACAATGAGCAGTTCTTC
CASSRRGVGNNEQFF
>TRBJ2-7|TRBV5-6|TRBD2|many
TGTGCCAGCAGCTCAAAACTAGCGGGGCACTACGAGCAGTACTTC
CASSSKLAGHYEQYF
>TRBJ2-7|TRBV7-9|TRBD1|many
TGTGCCAGCAGCATAGTGTTCGGGACAGACTCCTACGAGCAGTACTTC
CASSIVFGTDSYEQYF
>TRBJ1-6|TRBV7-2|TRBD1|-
TGTGCCAGCAGCCCCACATTTTGGACAGGGGCATATAATTCACCCCTCCACTTT
CASSPTFWTGAYNSPLHF
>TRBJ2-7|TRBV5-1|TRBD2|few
TGCGCCAGCAGCCCGGGGGGAACGGCCTACAATGAGCAGTACTTC
CASSPGGTAYNEQYF
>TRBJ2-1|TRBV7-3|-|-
TGTGCCAGCAGCACCCAGGGGGGGTGCAATGGGCAGTTCTTC
CASSTQGGCNGQFF
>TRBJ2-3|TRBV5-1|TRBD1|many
TGCGCCAGCAGCTTGAAGGGGGCAACAGATACGCAGTATTTT
CASSLKGATDTQYF
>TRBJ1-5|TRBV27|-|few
TGTGCCAGCAGTCCCCACGAGTGGGGGCTCGTAAATCAGCCCCAGCATTTT
CASSPHEWGLVNQPQHF